The 25 T cell receptor beta chains below all came from one sample that was sequenced in a study of cytomegalovirus exposure and HLA in healthy donors. It was with 60 Vbeta and 13 Jbeta primers that the PCR ran. TCRdb's copy holds only in-frame clones and misses some; the assay was immunoSEQ multiplex PCR. The data show roughly 140,000 clones, roughly 80% seen once. The sequencing sample was made of PBMCs. The origin of the receptors is a middle-aged man in good health and CMV-seropositive.

This CDR3 reads CASSYGSEAFF. DNA for the CDR3: TGTGCCAGCAGTTATGGGAGTGAAGCTTTCTTT. The V gene is TRBV25-1, the J gene TRBJ1-1, with no clear D. The germline gives CDR1 MGHDK, CDR2 SYGVNS. The CDR3 runs to 11 residues. V gave up 5 bases and J gave up 7 bases, with 8 bases separating them.

This clone was seen more than once but under ten times. This chain connects TRBV13 to TRBJ2-1, with 13 bases aligning to TRBD2. Germline values: CDR1 PRHDT, CDR2 FYEKMQ (reference sequence). The CDR3 runs to 16 residues. With V trimmed by 5 bases and J by 4 bases, 5 bases remained unmatched. The CDR3 reads CASSGGLAGEYNEQFF. Here the CDR3 DNA reads TGTGCCAGCAGCGGAGGACTAGCGGGAGAATACAATGAGCAGTTCTTC.

The chain uses TRBV28 and TRBJ1-1; 7 nucleotides match TRBD1. Germline V CDR1 and CDR2: MDHEN, SYDVKM. There are 16 residues in the CDR3. V lost 5 bases to trimming and J lost 0 bases; unmatched junction nucleotides: 9. This chain's CDR3 is CASSVAGQLMNTEAFF. In DNA, the CDR3 is TGTGCCAGCAGTGTCGCGGGACAGCTCATGAACACTGAAGCTTTCTTT.

Only one count was recorded for this clone. The V and J genes are TRBV5-4 and TRBJ1-2; D uncertain. V dropped 5 bases and J dropped 2 bases, with 16 bases sitting between them. This CDR3 has 15 residues. CDR1 is SGHNT and CDR2 is YYREEE in the germline V gene (reference sequence). The CDR3 loop reads CASSPGMTENYGYTF. DNA of the CDR3: TGTGCCAGCAGTCCCGGGATGACGGAGAACTATGGCTACACCTTC. Full variable domain (rest looked up from reference TRBV5-4 and TRBJ1-2): ETGVTQSPTHLIKTRGQQVTLRCSSQSGHNTVSWYQQALGQGPQFIFQYYREEENGRGNFPPRFSGLQFPNYSSELNVNALELDDSALYLCASSPGMTENYGYTFGSGTRLTVV.

The rearrangement joins TRBV7-9 to TRBJ1-3, with 7 bases fitting TRBD1. Germline-derived CDR1 and CDR2 are SEHNR and FQNEAQ (reference sequence). The CDR3 is 14 amino acids. V lost 3 bases to trimming and J lost 5 bases; unmatched junction nucleotides: 4. The CDR3 protein is CASSFQGDRNTIYF. DNA of the CDR3: TGTGCCAGCAGCTTTCAGGGGGATCGAAACACCATATATTTT.

The V and J genes are TRBV19 and TRBJ2-7, with 7 nucleotides matching TRBD1. Germline V lookup: CDR1 LNHDA, CDR2 SQIVND (reference sequence). The junction had 5 bases not matched to a gene; V was cut back by 4 bases and J by 2 bases. This CDR3 contains 14 residues. The CDR3 DNA reads as TGTGCCAGTAGTAAGGGACAGCAAGCCTACGAGCAGTACTTC. Protein product: CASSKGQQAYEQYF.

The rearrangement links TRBV19 to TRBJ2-3; maybe TRBD2 (5 bases). V lost 0 bases, J lost 5 bases, and 6 bases lay in between. The CDR3 extends over 13 amino acids. The germline V gene has CDR1 LNHDA and CDR2 SQIVND (reference sequence). This chain's CDR3 is CASSIDRGDTQYF. The CDR3 nucleotides are TGTGCCAGTAGTATAGATCGGGGAGATACGCAGTATTTT.

A note on this clone: This CDR3 is also generated by other DNA sequences in the sample. The J gene is TRBJ2-7, the V gene TRBV18; D may be TRBD2 (5 bases). Germline V gene sequence: CDR1 KGHSH, CDR2 LQKENI. The V and J ends lost 3 bases and 3 bases respectively, with 9 bases between them. The CDR3 length is 13 residues. The CDR3 DNA follows: TGTGCCAGCTCACCTGCCGGGGTCTACGAGCAGTACTTC. Translated: CASSPAGVYEQYF.

The chain is built from TRBV4-1 and TRBJ1-6; D is perhaps TRBD1 (6 bases). The CDR3 spans 16 residues. Germline-derived CDR1 and CDR2 are MGHRA and YSYEKL. Trimming removed 4 bases at V and 7 bases at J, with 17 bases between. This CDR3 reads CASSRSKGETNSPLHF. The CDR3 DNA sequence: TGCGCCAGCAGCCGCTCGAAGGGGGAGACCAATTCACCCCTCCACTTT.

The chain couples TRBV5-4 to TRBJ2-5; TRBD2 matches at 8 bases. The CDR3 has 17 residues. The J segment lost 5 bases and the V segment lost 4 bases, leaving 16 bases of the junction unmatched. Per the germline V gene, CDR1 is SGHNT and CDR2 is YYREEE (reference sequence). The CDR3 DNA sequence: TGTGCCAGCAGCCCACAGCGGGGGAATCCAGCTCGTGAGACCCAGTACTTC. This encodes CASSPQRGNPARETQYF.

The chain carries TRBV6-5 and TRBJ1-6; TRBD1 matches at 7 bases. Germline CDR1 is MNHEY and CDR2 is SVGAGI. The V gene end was trimmed by 1 base and the J gene end by 9 bases; junction bases not matched to a gene: 3. The CDR3 extends over 14 amino acids. In DNA, the CDR3 is TGTGCCAGCAGTTACTTCGGGACAGTTTCACCCCTCCACTTT. This sequence encodes CASSYFGTVSPLHF.

This clone was picked up one time. The chain links TRBV29-1 to TRBJ2-7, with 7 bases fitting TRBD2. Germline V gives CDR1 SQVTM, CDR2 ANQGSEA. With 4 bases clipped from V and 2 bases from J, the junction kept 5 bases outside the gene matches. The CDR3 is 13 amino acids. The CDR3, as DNA: TGCAGCGTTGTGATAGCGGGCACCTACGAGCAGTACTTC. The encoded protein is CSVVIAGTYEQYF.

J is TRBJ1-3 and V is TRBV7-6; D call uncertain. Looked up from germline, CDR1 is SGHVS and CDR2 is FNYEAQ. Trimming left V 7 bases short and J 0 bases short, with 10 bases between. This CDR3 has 14 residues. CDR3 sequence reads: CASKGRVSGNTIYF. CDR3 sequence (DNA): TGTGCCAGCAAAGGGCGGGTCTCTGGAAACACCATATATTTT.

The DNA of the CDR3 is TGCAGCGTCCGCCACAGAGGGCGGGGGGGGTACGAGCAGTACTTC. Encoded protein: CSVRHRGRGGYEQYF. The rearrangement joins TRBV29-1 to TRBJ2-7; 9 bases are a match to TRBD2. CDR3 size: 15 residues. CDR1 and CDR2 (germline): SQVTM, ANQGSEA. The ends lost 6 bases at V and 4 bases at J; junction bases unmatched: 13.

V gene TRBV7-9 combines with J gene TRBJ2-1, with D perhaps matching TRBD2 (5 bases). V was shortened by 8 bases and J by 8 bases, with 16 bases between the two germline ends. CDR3 size: 13 residues. Germline V CDR1 and CDR2: SEHNR, FQNEAQ (reference sequence). CDR3 DNA sequence: TGTGCCAGCCTCGGGGTGTTTAGGGATGAGCAGTTCTTC. Protein product: CASLGVFRDEQFF.

This clone was recorded only once. J is TRBJ2-1 and V is TRBV10-1; TRBD1 agrees at 9 bases. The trim removed 5 bases at V and 2 bases at J, leaving 4 bases unmatched. Germline lookup yields CDR1 WNHNN and CDR2 SYGVQD (reference sequence). This CDR3 is built from 15 residues. Written as DNA, the CDR3 is TGCGCCAGCAGTACAAGGACAGGGGCCTACAATGAGCAGTTCTTC. Its protein is CASSTRTGAYNEQFF.

The V and J genes are TRBV7-9 and TRBJ2-3; TRBD2 aligns across 9 bases. Germline lookup yields CDR1 SEHNR and CDR2 FQNEAQ (reference sequence). Unmatched junction bases numbered 13, after V lost 5 bases and J lost 7 bases. The CDR3 consists of 16 residues. CDR3 sequence: CASSPTAAGGRNTQYF. As DNA, the CDR3 is TGTGCCAGCAGCCCTACGGCGGCGGGGGGGAGGAATACGCAGTATTTT.

This clone is a singleton in its sample. This chain uses TRBV27 with TRBJ1-2, with 9 nucleotides matching TRBD1. Germline V gene sequence: CDR1 MNHEY, CDR2 SMNVEV (reference sequence). This CDR3 comprises 14 residues. V was clipped by 5 bases and J by 7 bases; unmatched bases: 8. The CDR3 loop reads CASSTPGQGSGYTF. The DNA of the CDR3 is TGTGCCAGCAGTACCCCGGGACAGGGTAGTGGCTACACCTTC.

This sequence joins TRBV4-2 and TRBJ1-2; 7 nucleotides align to TRBD1. Germline-derived CDR1 and CDR2 are LGHNA and YNFKEQ. Trimming took 4 bases from V and 5 from J; bases not matched to a gene: 4. The CDR3 covers 13 residues. The CDR3: CASSRDRKYGYTF. The CDR3 DNA follows: TGTGCCAGCAGCCGGGACAGAAAATATGGCTACACCTTC.

The J gene is TRBJ1-1, the V gene TRBV14, with 8 positions matching TRBD1. This CDR3 has 13 residues. V was pared by 4 bases and J by 5 bases, with 3 bases of the junction left unmatched. The germline V gene encodes CDR1 SGHDN and CDR2 FVKESK. The CDR3 here is CASSLTGGTEAFF. The CDR3 DNA sequence: TGTGCCAGCAGCCTCACAGGGGGGACTGAAGCTTTCTTT.

The chain couples TRBV25-1 to TRBJ1-2; 10 bases agree with TRBD1. The CDR3 is 16 amino acids. Germline V CDR1 and CDR2: MGHDK, SYGVNS. V was pared by 3 bases and J by 2 bases, with 6 bases of the junction left unmatched. The CDR3 sequence: CASSDPSTGGNYGYTF. DNA of the CDR3: TGTGCCAGCAGTGATCCTTCGACAGGGGGCAACTATGGCTACACCTTC.

The chain uses TRBV30 and TRBJ2-6; 9 bases are shared with TRBD1. CDR3 length equals 16 residues. CDR1 is GTSNPN, CDR2 SVGIG, per germline (reference sequence). With 2 bases clipped from V and 4 bases from J, the junction kept 6 bases outside the gene matches. The CDR3 protein is CAWSPGTGPGANVLTF. The CDR3 region has the DNA TGTGCCTGGAGTCCCGGGACAGGGCCCGGGGCCAACGTCCTGACTTTC.

Only one count was recorded for this clone. The chain is built from TRBV2 and TRBJ1-5, with 7 bases aligning to TRBD1. The V and J ends lost 6 bases and 2 bases, in that order; junction bases with no gene match: 7. Germline values: CDR1 SNHLY, CDR2 FYNNEI. The CDR3 totals 15 residues. The DNA of the CDR3 is TGTGCCAGCAGCTACAGGGGATCGGGCAATCAGCCCCAGCATTTT. Encoded protein: CASSYRGSGNQPQHF.

This clone was observed a single time. The rearrangement joins TRBV10-3 to TRBJ1-6; 8 bases are shared with TRBD1. Germline assignment: CDR1 ENHRY and CDR2 SYGVKD. The CDR3 length is 19 residues. V dropped 3 bases and J dropped 1; count of bases not matched to a gene: 11. For the CDR3, the DNA is TGTGCCATCAGTGATTCTCAGCTGGGACAGGTATCCTATAATTCACCCCTCCACTTT. Translation gives CAISDSQLGQVSYNSPLHF.

The chain employs TRBV2 and TRBJ1-2, with 7 bases lining up with TRBD1. V shed 7 bases, J shed 10 bases, and the junction held 15 bases outside the gene matches. Looked up from germline, CDR1 is SNHLY and CDR2 is FYNNEI. The CDR3 covers 14 residues. CDR3 sequence (DNA): TGTGCCAGCACAAGGGGGCGGACAGTTGGGGACTACACCTTC. It translates to CASTRGRTVGDYTF.